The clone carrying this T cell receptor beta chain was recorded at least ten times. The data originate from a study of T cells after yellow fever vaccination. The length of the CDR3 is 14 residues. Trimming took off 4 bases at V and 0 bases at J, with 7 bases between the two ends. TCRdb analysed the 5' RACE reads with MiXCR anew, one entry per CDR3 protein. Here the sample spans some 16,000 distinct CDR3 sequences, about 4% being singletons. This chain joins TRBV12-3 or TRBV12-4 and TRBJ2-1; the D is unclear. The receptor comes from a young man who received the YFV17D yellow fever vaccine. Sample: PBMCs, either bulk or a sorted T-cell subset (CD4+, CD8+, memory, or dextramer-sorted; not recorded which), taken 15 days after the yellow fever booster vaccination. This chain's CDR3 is CASSSGFSYNEQFF. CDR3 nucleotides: TGTGCCAGCAGTTCCGGTTTCTCCTACAATGAGCAGTTCTTC.